The 20 T cell receptor beta chains in this list originate from one sample, sequenced in a study of blood T cell repertoires in COVID-19. TCRdb's table, derived via immunoSEQ multiplex PCR, lists solely in-frame clones and lacks some. The table shows about 180,000 clones, with about 80% occurring only once. Sequenced: PBMCs or T cells enriched from blood (not recorded which). These receptors all stem from a man between 60 and 70 years old who had been exposed to COVID-19.

The gene calls are TRBV27 and TRBJ1-2; TRBD1 aligns across 9 bases. The ends lost 8 bases at V and 4 bases at J; junction bases unmatched: 11. The CDR3 contains 15 residues. The germline CDR1 and CDR2 sequences are MNHEY and SMNVEV (reference sequence). The CDR3 DNA follows: TGTGCCAGCCAAACTACAGGGGGCAGGGGCTATGGCTACACCTTC. As protein: CASQTTGGRGYGYTF.

This clone occurred many times. The chain joins TRBV7-6 to TRBJ2-7; TRBD1 aligns across 11 bases. The CDR3 runs to 16 residues. Germline assignment: CDR1 SGHVS and CDR2 FNYEAQ. After removal of 2 bases from V and 5 bases from J, the junction contained 8 bases not matched to a gene. The CDR3 is CASSLSGTGGLHEQYF. The DNA of the CDR3 is TGTGCCAGCAGCTTATCGGGGACAGGGGGTTTACACGAGCAGTACTTC. The entire variable domain, with the rest obtained from reference TRBV7-6 and TRBJ2-7, is as follows: GAGVSQSPRYKVTKRGQDVALRCDPISGHVSLYWYRQALGQGPEFLTYFNYEAQQDKSGLPNDRFSAERPEGSISTLTIQRTEQRDSAMYRCASSLSGTGGLHEQYFGPGTRLTVT.

This clone was seen just once. The CDR3 here is CASSPTGTGYEKLFF. The CDR3 DNA reads as TGTGCCAGTAGTCCCACCGGGACAGGGTATGAAAAACTGTTTTTT. The chain couples TRBV19 to TRBJ1-4, with 9 bases matching TRBD1. The V gene end was trimmed by 5 bases and the J gene end by 6 bases; junction bases not matched to a gene: 7. CDR1 is LNHDA, CDR2 SQIVND, per germline (reference sequence). This CDR3 is built from 15 residues.

This clone was observed a few times. V is TRBV6-5 and J is TRBJ2-7; 9 bases agree with TRBD2. V lost 5 bases to trimming and J lost 0 bases; unmatched junction nucleotides: 5. CDR3 length: 15 amino acids. CDR1 MNHEY and CDR2 SVGAGI come from the germline V gene. In nucleotides, the CDR3 is TGTGCCAGCAGTAGACTAGCGGCCCCCTCCTACGAGCAGTACTTC. This encodes CASSRLAAPSYEQYF.

The chain recombines TRBV5-1 with TRBJ2-2; 9 nucleotides align to TRBD1. The CDR3 has 16 residues. V gave up 4 bases and J gave up 6 bases; unmatched junction bases: 10. In germline, CDR1 is SGHRS, CDR2 YFSETQ. This CDR3 is CASSLQGAQVSGELFF. CDR3 nucleotides: TGCGCCAGCAGCCTACAGGGGGCGCAGGTCTCCGGGGAGCTGTTTTTT.

This chain links TRBV5-8 with TRBJ2-3; unclear D gene. CDR1 is SGHTS, CDR2 YDEGEE, per germline. The CDR3 totals 15 residues. V was clipped by 4 bases and J by 0 bases, with 12 bases between them. CDR3 nucleotide sequence: TGTGCCAGCAGCCCAGGTTCCAGGAGCACAGATACGCAGTATTTT. As protein: CASSPGSRSTDTQYF.

V gene TRBV20-1 combines with J gene TRBJ2-2, with TRBD1 identical over 7 bases. CDR1 is DFQATT, CDR2 SNEGSKA, per germline (reference sequence). Trimming at V came to 3 bases and at J to 3 bases, leaving 7 bases not matched to a gene. The CDR3 is 15 amino acids. CDR3 amino acids: CSASPSQGDTGELFF. Written as DNA, the CDR3 is TGCAGTGCTAGTCCTAGTCAGGGGGACACCGGGGAGCTGTTTTTT.

The chain carries TRBV6-5 and TRBJ2-7; 7 bases fit TRBD1. After removal of 6 bases from V and 0 bases from J, the junction contained 5 bases not matched to a gene. This CDR3 is 14 amino acids long. Looked up from germline, CDR1 is MNHEY and CDR2 is SVGAGI. Here the CDR3 reads CASSRDRDSYEQYF. In DNA, the CDR3 is TGTGCCAGCAGCCGTGACAGGGACTCCTACGAGCAGTACTTC.

The chain has TRBV11-1 and TRBJ1-1; TRBD1 matches at 7 bases. Trimming took 5 bases from V and 0 from J; bases not matched to a gene: 9. Germline V gives CDR1 SGHAT, CDR2 FQDESV (reference sequence). This CDR3 contains 16 residues. The DNA of the CDR3 is TGTGCCAGCAGCAAAGACAGGGTCGGGATGAACACTGAAGCTTTCTTT. Protein: CASSKDRVGMNTEAFF.

The chain employs TRBV6-4 and TRBJ2-7; 13 nucleotides line up with TRBD2. Germline loops: CDR1 MRHNA, CDR2 SNTAGT. The CDR3 length is 15 residues. Losses at the gene ends were 6 bases for V and 4 bases for J; bases not matched to a gene: 6. The CDR3 protein is CASSRTSGGLYEQYF. In DNA, the CDR3 is TGTGCCAGCAGCAGGACTAGCGGGGGCCTTTACGAGCAGTACTTC.

The CDR3: CASSQDVAGWYGYTF. The CDR3 DNA reads TGCGCCAGCAGCCAAGATGTCGCAGGGTGGTATGGCTACACCTTC. V and J are TRBV4-1 and TRBJ1-2, with a tentative D call TRBD1 (5 bases). Germline assignment: CDR1 MGHRA and CDR2 YSYEKL. V gave up 0 bases and J gave up 5 bases, with 13 bases separating them. The CDR3 loop spans 15 amino acids.

The chain recombines TRBV7-9 with TRBJ1-6; D may be TRBD1 (5 bases). The V end was cut by 1 base, the J end by 6 bases, with 10 bases between. This CDR3 has 15 amino acids. Germline assignment: CDR1 SEHNR and CDR2 FQNEAQ (reference sequence). DNA of the CDR3: TGTGCCAGCAGCTTAGGGGGGGTAGGTAATTCACCCCTCCACTTT. It translates to CASSLGGVGNSPLHF.

V gene TRBV6-5 combines with J gene TRBJ1-2; 7 bases map to TRBD1. The CDR3 extends over 13 amino acids. The germline CDR1 and CDR2 sequences are MNHEY and SVGAGI. V lost 6 bases and J lost 0; bases outside the gene matches: 1. The CDR3 region has the DNA TGTGCCAGCAGGACAGGGCCTAACTATGGCTACACCTTC. Protein: CASRTGPNYGYTF.

The chain is built from TRBV19 and TRBJ1-3, with TRBD1 matching over 8 bases. The CDR3 consists of 16 residues. Looked up from germline, CDR1 is LNHDA and CDR2 is SQIVND (reference sequence). V lost 4 bases and J lost 2; bases outside the gene matches: 7. CDR3 DNA: TGTGCCAGTAGTACCCGGGACAGGCTGGCTGGAAACACCATATATTTT. Translation: CASSTRDRLAGNTIYF. The full variable domain, in which reference TRBV19 and TRBJ1-3 provide the parts outside the CDR3, is DGGITQSPKYLFRKEGQNVTLSCEQNLNHDAMYWYRQDPGQGLRLIYYSQIVNDFQKGDIAEGYSVSREKKESFPLTVTSAQKNPTAFYLCASSTRDRLAGNTIYFGEGSWLTVV.

The CDR3 sequence is CASSLGRGGNNEQFF. The CDR3 nucleotides are TGTGCCAGCAGCTTAGGCCGGGGGGGGAACAATGAGCAGTTCTTC. The chain couples TRBV13 to TRBJ2-1, with 8 bases that match TRBD2. CDR1 and CDR2 from the germline V gene are PRHDT and FYEKMQ (reference sequence). The CDR3 spans 15 residues. V dropped 0 bases and J dropped 5; count of bases not matched to a gene: 3.

The chain has TRBV9 and TRBJ1-3; no reliable D call. Germline V gene data show CDR1 as SGDLS and CDR2 as YYNGEE. With 0 bases removed from V and 9 bases from J, the gap between germline ends came to 16 bases. This CDR3 is 15 amino acids long. CDR3: CASSVDPTGSGTIYF. CDR3 in DNA: TGTGCCAGCAGCGTAGACCCAACCGGGTCGGGCACCATATATTTT.

The J gene is TRBJ2-7, the V gene TRBV6-5, with TRBD1 as a possible D gene (6 bases). The germline V gene has CDR1 MNHEY and CDR2 SVGAGI. This CDR3 is 13 amino acids long. Trimming shortened V by 1 base and J by 5 bases, and 9 bases separated the two germline ends. Here the CDR3 reads CASSYFRTDEQYF. The CDR3 DNA follows: TGTGCCAGCAGTTACTTCCGGACAGACGAGCAGTACTTC.

CDR3 sequence reads: CASSYVAGGRPYEQYF. The DNA of the CDR3 is TGTGCCAGCAGTTACGTCGCGGGCGGAAGGCCGTACGAGCAGTACTTC. J is TRBJ2-7 and V is TRBV6-2 or TRBV6-3; TRBD2 is a possible D gene (5 bases). This CDR3 contains 16 residues. V was shortened by 2 bases and J by 4 bases, with 18 bases between the two germline ends. Germline V gene sequence: CDR1 MNHEY, CDR2 SVGEGT.

The gene calls are TRBV7-3 and TRBJ2-6, with 12 positions matching TRBD2. In germline, CDR1 is SGHTA, CDR2 FQGTGA. V lost 1 base, J lost 0 bases, and 10 bases stayed unmatched. The CDR3 covers 21 residues. CDR3 bases: TGTGCCAGCAGCTTAAGGCCGGGGGCTAGCGGGAGGGCCTCTGGGGCCAACGTCCTGACTTTC. Translated, it gives CASSLRPGASGRASGANVLTF. The variable domain in full, with the rest retrieved from reference TRBV7-3 and TRBJ2-6, is GAGVSQTPSNKVTEKGKYVELRCDPISGHTALYWYRQSLGQGPEFLIYFQGTGAADDSGLPNDRFFAVRPEGSVSTLKIQRTERGDSAVYLCASSLRPGASGRASGANVLTFGAGSRLTVL.

This clone is medium-sized within its sample. The chain carries TRBV11-2 and TRBJ2-1; TRBD1 is a possible D gene (5 bases). Per germline, CDR1 SGHAT and CDR2 FQNNGV. CDR3 length: 16 amino acids. V was trimmed by 1 base and J by 0 bases, leaving 10 bases between them. The CDR3 DNA reads TGTGCCAGCAGCTTAGTGGCAGGGTCCTCCTACAATGAGCAGTTCTTC. It is translated as CASSLVAGSSYNEQFF.